Listed below are T cell receptor beta chains from one sample, sequenced in a study of vaccination and CD4 T cells after COVID-19. Their recognized antigens are unknown. One entry per CDR3 protein, called by TCRdb with MiXCR from the PCR reads. In the table there are fewer than 15,000 distinct CDR3 sequences, roughly 53% of which are singletons. Sequenced here: CD4+ T cells from blood, cultured in vitro, sampled before SARS-CoV-2 vaccination. The receptors were sampled from a human donor who had recovered from COVID-19. The CDR3 runs from the conserved cysteine through the conserved F or W. Fields, in order: D gene, J gene, clone size, V gene, CDR3 length, CDR3 DNA, CDR3 protein. The D gene is left open where the match is weak. Only some rows state a clone size, as once, few, many or a class for expanded clones.

NA	TRBJ2-2	NA	TRBV24-1	13	TGTGCCACCAGGGTCCGGGAGACCGGGGAGCTGTTTTTT	CATRVRETGELFF
TRBD1	TRBJ1-1	NA	TRBV5-1	14	TGCGCCAGCAGCTTAGGACAGGCCAACACTGAAGCTTTCTTT	CASSLGQANTEAFF
NA	TRBJ2-1	NA	TRBV24-1	11	TGTGCCACCAGGGGGTTACATGAGCAGTTCTTC	CATRGLHEQFF
TRBD1	TRBJ2-1	NA	TRBV7-9	16	TGTGCCAGCAGCCCGGGGGTGACAGGGGTCTACAATGAGCAGTTCTTC	CASSPGVTGVYNEQFF
NA	TRBJ2-5	few	TRBV24-1	13	TGTGCCACCAGTCCGCCAACACAAGAGACCCAGTACTTC	CATSPPTQETQYF
NA	TRBJ1-1	few	TRBV6-1	15	TGTGCCAGCAGTCGCGGCGGGGAGGTGGGCACTGAAGCTTTCTTT	CASSRGGEVGTEAFF
NA	TRBJ2-3	NA	TRBV20-1	17	TGCAGTGCTGAAAACAGGTTTAGCGCTGCTGGCACAGATACGCAGTATTTT	CSAENRFSAAGTDTQYF
TRBD1	TRBJ1-3	NA	TRBV7-9	18	TGTGCCAGCAGCTTCGAGTCCCCGGGACAGGGGATGGGAAACACCATATATTTT	CASSFESPGQGMGNTIYF
TRBD2	TRBJ2-3	few	TRBV6-1	16	TGTGCCAGCAGTCCCAGGACTAGCGCGAGCACAGATACGCAGTATTTT	CASSPRTSASTDTQYF
TRBD1	TRBJ1-1	NA	TRBV5-6	16	TGTGCCAGCAGCCGGACAGGGATGGAAAAGAACACTGAAGCTTTCTTT	CASSRTGMEKNTEAFF
NA	TRBJ1-6	few	TRBV20-1	16	TGCAGTGCTAGCCCCGGGGCGGGGTCGGCTAATTCACCCCTCCACTTT	CSASPGAGSANSPLHF
NA	TRBJ1-6	NA	TRBV12-3/TRBV12-4	14	TGTGCCAGCAGCGCCGGGAGGGGGAGTTCACCCCTCCACTTT	CASSAGRGSSPLHF
NA	TRBJ1-2	NA	TRBV10-3	15	TGTGCCATCAGTGAGACAGGTACTACTAACTATGGCTACACCTTC	CAISETGTTNYGYTF
NA	TRBJ2-5	NA	TRBV6-5	13	TGTGCCAGCAGTTATAGGACGGACGGGACCCAGTACTTC	CASSYRTDGTQYF
NA	TRBJ1-2	few	TRBV20-1	11	TGCAGTGCTAGTATGGGGGTAGGCTACACCTTC	CSASMGVGYTF
NA	TRBJ1-2	few	TRBV7-2	14	TGTGCCAGCAGCTTCATGAACGGTAACCGTGGCTACACCTTC	CASSFMNGNRGYTF
NA	TRBJ2-7	NA	TRBV6-2/TRBV6-3	16	TGTGCCAGCAGTTACATTTCCGGGGGGCGCATCTACGAGCAGTACTTC	CASSYISGGRIYEQYF
NA	TRBJ1-2	NA	TRBV20-1	16	TGCAGTGCTGAACAGTCTCGGGACCTCTCCCACTATGGCTACACCTTC	CSAEQSRDLSHYGYTF
TRBD1	TRBJ1-2	NA	TRBV2	14	TGTGCCAGGCGAAGGACAGGGGTTAGGTATGGCTACACCTTC	CARRRTGVRYGYTF
NA	TRBJ1-1	NA	TRBV12-3/TRBV12-4	13	TGTGCCAGCAGTTTAGACAAGAACACTGAAGCTTTCTTT	CASSLDKNTEAFF
NA	TRBJ2-5	NA	TRBV18	15	TGTGCCAGCTCACCACCCTCGGGGCCCGAAGAGACCCAGTACTTC	CASSPPSGPEETQYF
TRBD1	TRBJ2-1	NA	TRBV20-1	15	TGCAGTGCTAGTCGGGGACAGGGGGCAATCGATGAGCAGTTCTTC	CSASRGQGAIDEQFF
NA	TRBJ1-1	few	TRBV21-1	13	TGTGCCAGCACCAAAGCACAGAGCCTTGAAGCTTTCTTT	CASTKAQSLEAFF
NA	TRBJ2-1	NA	TRBV7-9	14	TGTGCCAGCAGCTTAGGTGCCAGCAACAATGAGCAGTTCTTC	CASSLGASNNEQFF
TRBD1	TRBJ1-6	few	TRBV20-1	17	TGCAGTGCTAGAGTATCAGGCTCGGCAGGGGGGAATTCACCCCTCCACTTT	CSARVSGSAGGNSPLHF
NA	TRBJ1-2	few	TRBV21-1	11	TGTGCCGGTCAGGGGAACTATGGCTACACCTTC	CAGQGNYGYTF
NA	TRBJ1-2	NA	TRBV2	13	TGTGCCAGCAGGGACGGACGGGTCTATGGCTACACCTTC	CASRDGRVYGYTF
NA	TRBJ2-7	NA	TRBV2	14	TGTGCCAGCAGGAGAGGAGGCCAGGGCGGGGAGCAGTACTTC	CASRRGGQGGEQYF
NA	TRBJ1-2	few	TRBV6-1	15	TGTGCCAGCAGTCCCCATCCGGGAGTCGCCTATGGCTACACCTTC	CASSPHPGVAYGYTF
NA	TRBJ1-1	NA	TRBV20-1	16	TGCAGTGCTAGCGGGGGAAGGCGCTCTGGAAACACTGAAGCTTTCTTT	CSASGGRRSGNTEAFF
NA	TRBJ2-7	NA	TRBV6-1	16	TGTGCCAGCCAACTGTGGAGCCCACTTAGCTCCTACGAGCAGTACTTC	CASQLWSPLSSYEQYF
NA	TRBJ1-6	NA	TRBV5-4	15	TGTGCCAGCAGCTTGCCCGGGGGGAGTAATTCACCCCTCCACTTT	CASSLPGGSNSPLHF
NA	TRBJ1-5	NA	TRBV7-2	15	TGTGCCAGCAGCTTAGATGGGGGAGGTAATCAGCCCCAGCATTTT	CASSLDGGGNQPQHF
TRBD2	TRBJ2-1	NA	TRBV7-2	15	TGTGCCAGCAGCTTGACTAGCGGGAGTGTAAATGAGCAGTTCTTC	CASSLTSGSVNEQFF
NA	TRBJ1-1	NA	TRBV6-1	11	TGTGCCAGCAGTCGGGGGCCCGAAGCTTTCTTT	CASSRGPEAFF
NA	TRBJ1-1	NA	TRBV10-3	12	TGTGCCATCAGTCCCGGGGGCTGGGAAGCTTTCTTT	CAISPGGWEAFF
NA	TRBJ2-1	once	TRBV7-6	13	TGTGCCAGCAGTACAATGCCTACGGAGGAGCAGTTCTTC	CASSTMPTEEQFF
NA	TRBJ1-1	few	TRBV6-2/TRBV6-3	11	TGTGCCAGCAGAACAGGGCCTGAAGCTTTCTTT	CASRTGPEAFF
TRBD1	TRBJ1-6	NA	TRBV20-1	15	TGCAGTGCCGGGGACAGGGTGGCCTATAATTCACCCCTCCACTTT	CSAGDRVAYNSPLHF
NA	TRBJ1-1	few	TRBV20-1	14	TGCAGTGCTAGAGAATCGACGGTCCCCACTGAAGCTTTCTTT	CSARESTVPTEAFF
TRBD1	TRBJ1-1	once	TRBV6-1	14	TGTGCCAGCAGGCCGGGACAGGGGTACACTGAAGCTTTCTTT	CASRPGQGYTEAFF
NA	TRBJ1-3	NA	TRBV20-1	18	TGCAGTGCTAGAGAAGGGCCAGAAGGACAGAACTCTGGAAACACCATATATTTT	CSAREGPEGQNSGNTIYF
NA	TRBJ1-2	NA	TRBV15	14	TGTGCCACCAGCACACGAACCTCGGGCTATGGCTACACCTTC	CATSTRTSGYGYTF
NA	TRBJ2-4	NA	TRBV20-1	14	TGCAGTGCTAATCCCCGGGAGTGGCAAAACATTCAGTACTTC	CSANPREWQNIQYF
TRBD1	TRBJ2-3	NA	TRBV24-1	14	TGTGCCACCAGTGAGACAGGGGGCACAGATACGCAGTATTTT	CATSETGGTDTQYF
NA	TRBJ1-6	NA	TRBV25-1	14	TGTGCCAGCACGGTGGGGCCTCATAATTCACCCCTCCACTTT	CASTVGPHNSPLHF
NA	TRBJ1-1	NA	TRBV6-5	15	TGTGCCAGCAGTTACTCCGGGGGGAAATTTACTGAAGCTTTCTTT	CASSYSGGKFTEAFF